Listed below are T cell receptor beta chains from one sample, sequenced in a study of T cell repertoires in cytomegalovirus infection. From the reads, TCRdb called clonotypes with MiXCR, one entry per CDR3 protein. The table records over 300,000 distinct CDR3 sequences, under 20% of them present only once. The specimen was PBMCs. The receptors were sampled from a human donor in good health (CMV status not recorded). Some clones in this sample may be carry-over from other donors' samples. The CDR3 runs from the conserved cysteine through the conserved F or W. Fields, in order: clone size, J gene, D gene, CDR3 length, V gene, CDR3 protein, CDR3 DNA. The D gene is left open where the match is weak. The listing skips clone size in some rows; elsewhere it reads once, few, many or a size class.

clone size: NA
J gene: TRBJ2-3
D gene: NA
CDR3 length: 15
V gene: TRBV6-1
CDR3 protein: CASSSQGGPADTQYF
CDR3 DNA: TGTGCCAGCAGTTCTCAGGGTGGTCCTGCAGATACGCAGTATTTT

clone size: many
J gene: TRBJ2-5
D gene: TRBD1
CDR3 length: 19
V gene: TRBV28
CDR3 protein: CASSSLRGQGVDVQETQYF
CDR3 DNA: TGTGCCAGCAGTTCCCTTAGAGGACAGGGTGTGGACGTCCAAGAGACCCAGTACTTC

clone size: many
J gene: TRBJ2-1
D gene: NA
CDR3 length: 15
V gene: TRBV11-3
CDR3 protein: CASREWRDSYNEQFF
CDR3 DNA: TGTGCCAGCAGGGAATGGCGGGACTCCTACAATGAGCAGTTCTTC

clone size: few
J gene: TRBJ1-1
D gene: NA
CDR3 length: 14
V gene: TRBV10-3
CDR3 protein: CAISGTDMNTEAFF
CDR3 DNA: TGTGCCATCAGTGGAACGGATATGAACACTGAAGCTTTCTTT

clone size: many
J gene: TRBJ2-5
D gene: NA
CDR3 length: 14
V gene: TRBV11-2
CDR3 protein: CASSLSFTLETQYF
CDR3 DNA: TGTGCCAGCAGCTTATCATTCACTCTGGAGACCCAGTACTTC

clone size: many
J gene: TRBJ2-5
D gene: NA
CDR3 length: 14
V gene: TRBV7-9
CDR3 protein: CASSRDRNQETQYF
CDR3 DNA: TGTGCCAGCAGTCGTGATCGGAACCAAGAGACCCAGTACTTC

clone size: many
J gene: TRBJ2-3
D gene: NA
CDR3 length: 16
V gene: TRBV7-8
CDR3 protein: CASSYPTAVNTDTQYF
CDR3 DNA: TGTGCCAGCAGCTACCCCACAGCGGTCAACACAGATACGCAGTATTTT

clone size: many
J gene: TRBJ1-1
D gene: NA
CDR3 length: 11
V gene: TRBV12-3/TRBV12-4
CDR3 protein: CASSPNTEAFF
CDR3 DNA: TGTGCCAGCAGCCCGAACACTGAAGCTTTCTTT

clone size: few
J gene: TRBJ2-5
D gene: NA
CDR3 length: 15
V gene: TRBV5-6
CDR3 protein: CASSFGPMRGETQYF
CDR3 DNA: TGTGCCAGCAGCTTCGGTCCAATGAGGGGGGAGACCCAGTACTTC

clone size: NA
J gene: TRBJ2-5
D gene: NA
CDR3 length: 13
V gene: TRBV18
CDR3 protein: CASTTVVEETQYF
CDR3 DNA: TGTGCCAGCACGACGGTGGTAGAAGAGACCCAGTACTTC

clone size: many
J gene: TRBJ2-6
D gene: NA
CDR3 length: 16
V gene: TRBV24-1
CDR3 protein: CATSDPGTPGANVLTF
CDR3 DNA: TGTGCCACCAGTGATCCAGGGACACCTGGGGCCAACGTCCTGACTTTC

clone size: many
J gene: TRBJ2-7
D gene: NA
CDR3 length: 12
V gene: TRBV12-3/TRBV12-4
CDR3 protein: CAARQSSYEQYF
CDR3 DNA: TGTGCCGCCCGTCAGTCGAGCTACGAGCAGTACTTC

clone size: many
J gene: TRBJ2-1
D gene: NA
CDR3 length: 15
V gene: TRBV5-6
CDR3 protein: CASSLVLASVNEQFF
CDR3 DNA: TGTGCCAGCAGCTTGGTATTAGCGAGTGTTAATGAGCAGTTCTTC

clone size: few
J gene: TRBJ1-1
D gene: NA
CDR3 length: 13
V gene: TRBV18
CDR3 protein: CASNRDMNTEAFF
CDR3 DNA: TGTGCCAGCAACAGGGATATGAACACTGAAGCTTTCTTT

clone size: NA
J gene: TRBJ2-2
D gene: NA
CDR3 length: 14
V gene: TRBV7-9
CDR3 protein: CASSLQGFTGELFF
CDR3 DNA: TGTGCCAGCAGCTTACAGGGATTCACCGGGGAGCTGTTTTTT

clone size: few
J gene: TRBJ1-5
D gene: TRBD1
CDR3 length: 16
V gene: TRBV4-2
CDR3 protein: CASSQVEGAGNQPQHF
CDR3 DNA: TGTGCCAGCAGCCAAGTCGAGGGGGCAGGGAATCAGCCCCAGCATTTT

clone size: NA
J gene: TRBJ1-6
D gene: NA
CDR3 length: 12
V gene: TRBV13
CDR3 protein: CASSLSVSPLHF
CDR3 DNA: TGTGCCAGCAGCTTAAGCGTTTCACCCCTCCACTTT

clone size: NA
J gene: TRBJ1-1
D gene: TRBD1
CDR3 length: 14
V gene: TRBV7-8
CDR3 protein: CASIMRGGYTEAFF
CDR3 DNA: TGTGCCAGCATAATGAGAGGGGGCTACACTGAAGCTTTCTTT

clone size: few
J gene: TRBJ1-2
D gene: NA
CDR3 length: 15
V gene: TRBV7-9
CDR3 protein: CASSFQTRLLGGYTF
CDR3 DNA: TGTGCCAGCAGCTTCCAGACAAGACTTCTTGGTGGCTACACCTTC

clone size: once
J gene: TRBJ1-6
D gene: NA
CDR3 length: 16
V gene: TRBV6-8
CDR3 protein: CASSLSRRAGNSPLHF
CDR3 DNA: TGTGCCAGCAGTCTTTCCCGGAGGGCAGGGAATTCACCCCTCCACTTT

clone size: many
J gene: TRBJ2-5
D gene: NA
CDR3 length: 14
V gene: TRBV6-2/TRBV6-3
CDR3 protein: CASSYYSRQETQYF
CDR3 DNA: TGTGCCAGCAGTTACTATTCGAGGCAAGAGACCCAGTACTTC

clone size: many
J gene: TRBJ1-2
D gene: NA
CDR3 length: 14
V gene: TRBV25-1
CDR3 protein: CASSEGDWDYGYTF
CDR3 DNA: TGTGCCAGCAGTGAGGGCGACTGGGACTATGGCTACACCTTC

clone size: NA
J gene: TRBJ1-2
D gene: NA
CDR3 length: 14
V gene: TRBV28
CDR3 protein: CASSLLPGNYGYTF
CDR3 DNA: TGTGCCAGCAGTTTACTGCCGGGGAACTATGGCTACACCTTC

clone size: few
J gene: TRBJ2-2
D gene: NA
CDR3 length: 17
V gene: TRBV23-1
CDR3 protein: CASSPNSMEGHTGELFF
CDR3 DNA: TGCGCCAGCAGTCCCAATTCGATGGAGGGCCACACCGGGGAGCTGTTTTTT

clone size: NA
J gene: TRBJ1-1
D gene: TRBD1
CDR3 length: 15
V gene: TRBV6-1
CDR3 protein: CASSEAPAGGIEAFF
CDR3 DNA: TGTGCCAGCAGTGAAGCGCCGGCAGGGGGGATTGAAGCTTTCTTT

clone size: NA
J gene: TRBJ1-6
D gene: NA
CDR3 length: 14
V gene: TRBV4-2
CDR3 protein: CASSQEFHNSPLHF
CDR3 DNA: TGTGCCAGCAGCCAAGAGTTCCATAATTCACCCCTCCACTTT

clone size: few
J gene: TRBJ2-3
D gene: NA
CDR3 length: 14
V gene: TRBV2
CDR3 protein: CASKGTVSTDTQYF
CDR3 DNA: TGTGCCAGCAAGGGCACGGTGAGCACAGATACGCAGTATTTT

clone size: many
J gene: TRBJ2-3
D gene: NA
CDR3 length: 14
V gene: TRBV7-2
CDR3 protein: CASSLQPSTDTQYF
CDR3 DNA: TGTGCCAGCAGCTTACAACCCTCTACAGATACGCAGTATTTT

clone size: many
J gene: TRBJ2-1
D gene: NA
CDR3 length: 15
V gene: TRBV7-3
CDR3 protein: CASSPTGNHLDEQFF
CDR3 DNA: TGTGCCAGCAGCCCAACCGGCAATCATCTCGATGAGCAGTTCTTC

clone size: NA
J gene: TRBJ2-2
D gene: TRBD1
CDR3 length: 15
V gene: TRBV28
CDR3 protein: CASSGQGRSTGELFF
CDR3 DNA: TGTGCCAGCAGCGGACAGGGACGGAGCACCGGGGAGCTGTTTTTT

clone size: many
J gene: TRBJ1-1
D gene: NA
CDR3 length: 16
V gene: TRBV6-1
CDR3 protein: CASSFGQTWPNTEAFF
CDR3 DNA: TGTGCCAGCAGTTTTGGACAGACATGGCCGAACACTGAAGCTTTCTTT

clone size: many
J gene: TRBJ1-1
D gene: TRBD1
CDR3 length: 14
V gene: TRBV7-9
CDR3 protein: CASSLGRGYTEAFF
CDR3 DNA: TGTGCCAGCAGCTTAGGCAGGGGGTACACTGAAGCTTTCTTT

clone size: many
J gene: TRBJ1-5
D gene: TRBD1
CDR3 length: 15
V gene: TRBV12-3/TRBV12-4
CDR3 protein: CASSPRQGGNQPQHF
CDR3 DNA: TGTGCCAGCAGCCCCCGACAGGGCGGCAATCAGCCCCAGCATTTT

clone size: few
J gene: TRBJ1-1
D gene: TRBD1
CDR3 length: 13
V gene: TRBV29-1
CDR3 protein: CSVEQGAPTEAFF
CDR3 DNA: TGCAGCGTTGAACAGGGGGCGCCTACTGAAGCTTTCTTT

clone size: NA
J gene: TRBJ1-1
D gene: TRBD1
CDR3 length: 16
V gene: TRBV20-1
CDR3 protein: CSARDFTGEKNTEAFF
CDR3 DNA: TGCAGTGCTAGAGATTTCACAGGGGAAAAAAACACTGAAGCTTTCTTT

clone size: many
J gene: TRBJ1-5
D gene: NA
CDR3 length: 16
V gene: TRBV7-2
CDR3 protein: CASSLDPRGVNQPQHF
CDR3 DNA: TGTGCCAGCAGCTTGGACCCTCGGGGGGTCAATCAGCCCCAGCATTTT

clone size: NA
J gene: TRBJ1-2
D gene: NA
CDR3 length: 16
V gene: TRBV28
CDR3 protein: CASSLRGAGDDWGYTF
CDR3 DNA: TGTGCCAGCAGTTTGCGGGGGGCCGGAGACGACTGGGGCTACACCTTC

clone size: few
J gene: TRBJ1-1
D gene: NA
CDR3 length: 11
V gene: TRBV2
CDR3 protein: CASAWGAEAFF
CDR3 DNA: TGTGCCAGCGCCTGGGGGGCTGAAGCTTTCTTT

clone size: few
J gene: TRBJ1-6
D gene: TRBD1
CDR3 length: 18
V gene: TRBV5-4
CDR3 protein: CASSERLAGTGDSSPLHF
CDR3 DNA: TGTGCCAGCAGCGAACGACTGGCCGGGACAGGGGATAGTTCACCCCTCCACTTT

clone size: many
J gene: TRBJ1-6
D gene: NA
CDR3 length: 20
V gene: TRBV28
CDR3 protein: CASNPHSGGRRVSYNSPLHF
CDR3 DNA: TGTGCCAGCAACCCCCATTCTGGGGGGCGCCGGGTCTCCTATAATTCACCCCTCCACTTT

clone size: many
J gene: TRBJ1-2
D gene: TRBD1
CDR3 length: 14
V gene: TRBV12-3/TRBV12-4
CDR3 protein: CASSADRVDYGYTF
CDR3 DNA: TGTGCCAGCAGTGCGGACAGGGTTGACTATGGCTACACCTTC

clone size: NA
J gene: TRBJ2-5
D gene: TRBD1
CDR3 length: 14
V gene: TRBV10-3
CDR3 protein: CAISDRVPAETQYF
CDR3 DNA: TGTGCCATCAGCGACAGGGTCCCCGCGGAGACCCAGTACTTC

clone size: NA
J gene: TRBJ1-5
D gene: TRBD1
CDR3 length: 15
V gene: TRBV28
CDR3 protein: CASSSRDRRYQPQHF
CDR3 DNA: TGTGCCAGCAGCTCCCGGGACAGGCGATATCAGCCCCAGCATTTT

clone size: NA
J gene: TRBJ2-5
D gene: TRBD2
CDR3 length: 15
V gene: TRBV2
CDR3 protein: CASSEASGGSKTQYF
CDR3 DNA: TGTGCCAGCAGTGAAGCTAGCGGGGGCAGTAAGACCCAGTACTTC